The rows below give T cell receptor beta chains drawn from one sample of a study of T cell clones after liver transplantation. This table comes from immunoSEQ multiplex PCR, and its TCRdb copy is limited to in-frame clones, with some not included. The data show under 150,000 clones, about nine tenths seen once. The sample in question was CD4+ T cells from blood, obtained 12 months after liver transplant. These receptors all come from a human patient who received a liver transplant. Among the T cells, some may be from the graft donor. Each CDR3 is given with its conserved first and last residue. Each record gives: V gene, clone size, J gene, D gene, CDR3 protein, CDR3 DNA. The D gene is left open where the match is weak. A clone size is listed for some rows: how often the clone was seen (once, few, many), or a class if it is expanded.

TRBV5-1	once	TRBJ1-1	NA	CASSFSDGEAFF	TGCGCCAGCAGCTTTTCGGACGGTGAAGCTTTCTTT
TRBV2	NA	TRBJ1-2	NA	CASSEMGNYGYTF	TGTGCCAGCAGTGAAATGGGCAACTATGGCTACACCTTC
TRBV5-1	NA	TRBJ2-2	NA	CASSLGSFAAGRDGELFF	TGCGCCAGCAGCTTGGGGTCTTTTGCGGCGGGGAGAGACGGGGAGCTGTTTTTT
TRBV27	NA	TRBJ2-5	TRBD1	CASRVAGGETQYF	TGTGCCAGCAGGGTAGCAGGGGGAGAGACCCAGTACTTC
TRBV9	NA	TRBJ2-1	TRBD2	CASSVGLAGGRNEQFF	TGTGCCAGCAGCGTAGGGCTAGCGGGAGGGAGGAATGAGCAGTTCTTC
TRBV7-3	NA	TRBJ2-1	NA	CASSPGLIGNEQFF	TGTGCCAGCAGCCCAGGACTAATTGGAAATGAGCAGTTCTTC
TRBV6-5	NA	TRBJ1-2	NA	CASSPQGTSYGYTF	TGTGCCAGCAGTCCTCAGGGGACATCGTATGGCTACACCTTC
TRBV4-3	NA	TRBJ2-1	TRBD2	CASSQTQGTINEQFF	TGCGCCAGCAGCCAAACTCAAGGGACTATCAATGAGCAGTTCTTC
TRBV11-2	NA	TRBJ2-5	NA	CAISRDPQETQYF	TGTGCCATCTCACGGGACCCGCAAGAGACCCAGTACTTC
TRBV27	NA	TRBJ2-5	NA	CASSSSILGSQETQYF	TGTGCCAGCAGTTCATCAATTCTGGGGAGCCAAGAGACCCAGTACTTC
TRBV10-3	NA	TRBJ1-5	TRBD1	CAISGTGPNQPQHF	TGTGCCATCAGTGGGACAGGTCCTAATCAGCCCCAGCATTTT
TRBV15	NA	TRBJ2-1	TRBD2	CATSRTSGYNEQFF	TGTGCCACCAGCAGGACTAGCGGTTACAATGAGCAGTTCTTC
TRBV10-1	NA	TRBJ2-2	NA	CASSESGGTGELFF	TGCGCCAGCAGTGAGTCTGGGGGAACCGGGGAGCTGTTTTTT
TRBV7-2	NA	TRBJ2-1	TRBD2	CASLPGGSAGEQFF	TGTGCCAGCCTACCGGGAGGGAGCGCGGGTGAGCAGTTCTTC
TRBV11-3	NA	TRBJ2-7	NA	CASSLYLAYEQYF	TGTGCCAGCAGCTTATATCTGGCCTACGAGCAGTACTTC
TRBV9	NA	TRBJ2-6	NA	CASSVAGSGANVLTF	TGTGCCAGCAGCGTAGCGGGATCTGGGGCCAACGTCCTGACTTTC
TRBV15	once	TRBJ2-3	NA	CATSRDYLSIDTQYF	TGTGCCACCAGCAGAGACTATTTATCGATAGATACGCAGTATTTT
TRBV11-2	NA	TRBJ2-7	NA	CASSLVRGIIGSYEQYF	TGTGCCAGCAGCTTAGTTCGGGGGATTATTGGATCCTACGAGCAGTACTTC
TRBV11-1	NA	TRBJ2-3	NA	CASSLGSRGGGQYF	TGTGCCAGCAGCTTAGGTTCGCGGGGTGGCGGGCAGTATTTT
TRBV5-8	NA	TRBJ1-1	NA	CASSLLATEAFF	TGTGCCAGCAGCTTACTTGCCACTGAAGCTTTCTTT
TRBV15	NA	TRBJ2-1	TRBD2	CATSRGASGSYNEQFF	TGTGCCACCAGCAGAGGGGCTAGCGGCTCCTACAATGAGCAGTTCTTC
TRBV6-1	NA	TRBJ2-7	NA	CASILRRDLPYEQYF	TGTGCCAGCATCCTAAGGCGGGACCTCCCCTACGAGCAGTACTTC
TRBV7-6	few	TRBJ2-7	NA	CASSLGPNYEQYF	TGTGCCAGCAGCTTAGGACCCAACTACGAGCAGTACTTC
TRBV2	NA	TRBJ1-5	TRBD1	CASSGDSLEQPQHF	TGTGCCAGCAGCGGGGACAGCCTCGAACAGCCCCAGCATTTT
TRBV6-1	once	TRBJ2-7	NA	CASSDPAGPPYEQYF	TGTGCCAGCAGTGATCCCGCAGGGCCCCCCTACGAGCAGTACTTC
TRBV7-3	NA	TRBJ2-2	NA	CASSSDGSNTGELFF	TGTGCCAGCAGCTCAGACGGATCGAACACCGGGGAGCTGTTTTTT
TRBV12-5	NA	TRBJ1-3	TRBD1	CASGLGSPGGPSGNTIYF	TGTGCTAGTGGTTTGGGGTCACCAGGGGGTCCCTCTGGAAACACCATATATTTT
TRBV7-9	NA	TRBJ2-1	NA	CASSLEFGFVDPFF	TGTGCCAGCAGCTTAGAGTTTGGCTTTGTAGATCCGTTCTTC
TRBV5-1	once	TRBJ1-2	TRBD1	CASSWTTGQGARSYYGYTF	TGCGCCAGCAGCTGGACTACGGGACAGGGGGCTCGAAGCTACTATGGCTACACCTTC
TRBV6-5	NA	TRBJ1-2	NA	CASSQGVGYGYTF	TGTGCCAGCAGTCAGGGTGTTGGCTATGGCTACACCTTC
TRBV7-3	NA	TRBJ2-2	TRBD2	CASSSKTGLAAGELFF	TGTGCCAGCAGCTCAAAAACGGGACTAGCGGCCGGGGAGCTGTTTTTT
TRBV27	NA	TRBJ2-7	TRBD1	CASSLLGTGSSYEQYF	TGTGCCAGCAGTTTATTGGGGACAGGGAGCTCCTACGAGCAGTACTTC
TRBV11-2	NA	TRBJ2-7	NA	CASSPRPSSYEQYF	TGTGCCAGCAGCCCCCGACCGAGCTCCTACGAGCAGTACTTC
TRBV2	NA	TRBJ1-1	NA	CASSVARMNTEAFF	TGTGCCAGCAGTGTCGCCAGAATGAACACTGAAGCTTTCTTT
TRBV7-9	NA	TRBJ2-1	NA	CASGRSNEQFF	TGTGCCAGCGGGCGCAGTAATGAGCAGTTCTTC
TRBV6-1	NA	TRBJ2-1	TRBD2	CASSDRTSGPGEQFF	TGTGCCAGCAGTGATAGGACTAGCGGGCCCGGGGAGCAGTTCTTC
TRBV7-3	NA	TRBJ1-2	NA	CASSPSGLLNYGYTF	TGTGCCAGCAGCCCTTCGGGACTACTTAACTATGGCTACACCTTC
TRBV5-4	NA	TRBJ2-1	NA	CASSSQGAAYNEQFF	TGTGCCAGCAGCTCTCAGGGTGCGGCCTACAATGAGCAGTTCTTC
TRBV4-1	NA	TRBJ2-3	NA	CASSQLTSTDTQYF	TGCGCCAGCAGCCAACTGACTAGCACAGATACGCAGTATTTT
TRBV4-1	NA	TRBJ2-7	NA	CASSPKRGQLYEQYF	TGCGCCAGCAGCCCGAAAAGAGGACAACTTTACGAGCAGTACTTC
TRBV7-2	NA	TRBJ1-2	NA	CASSFGGSPANYGYTF	TGTGCCAGCAGTTTCGGGGGAAGCCCAGCTAACTATGGCTACACCTTC
TRBV12-5	NA	TRBJ2-1	NA	CASGFGVSEVDEQFF	TGTGCTAGTGGTTTCGGGGTTTCTGAGGTGGATGAGCAGTTCTTC
TRBV7-9	NA	TRBJ2-7	NA	CASSPLPYEQYF	TGTGCCAGCAGCCCGTTACCCTACGAGCAGTACTTC
TRBV11-2	NA	TRBJ2-7	TRBD1	CASSRTGFEQYF	TGTGCCAGCAGCCGGACAGGGTTCGAGCAGTACTTC
TRBV28	NA	TRBJ1-2	TRBD1	CASSLPGTDYGYTF	TGTGCCAGCAGTTTACCAGGGACAGACTATGGCTACACCTTC
TRBV10-3	NA	TRBJ2-3	NA	CAISDPQGFEDTQYF	TGTGCCATCAGTGATCCTCAGGGATTTGAGGATACGCAGTATTTT
TRBV19	NA	TRBJ2-2	TRBD1	CASSQITGGTGELFF	TGTGCCAGTAGTCAAATAACAGGGGGGACCGGGGAGCTGTTTTTT
TRBV11-3	once	TRBJ2-1	TRBD1	CASSYKGDSYNEQFF	TGTGCCAGCAGCTATAAAGGGGACAGTTACAATGAGCAGTTCTTC
TRBV5-4	NA	TRBJ2-2	NA	CASSPGSSGARDGELFF	TGTGCCAGCAGCCCCGGGAGTTCGGGGGCGCGGGACGGGGAGCTGTTTTTT
TRBV19	NA	TRBJ1-5	NA	CASSIAVRGKGPQHF	TGTGCCAGTAGTATAGCTGTAAGAGGAAAGGGGCCCCAGCATTTT
TRBV5-6	many	TRBJ1-2	NA	CASSSRGRGYGYTF	TGTGCCAGCAGCTCCCGGGGTCGGGGATATGGCTACACCTTC
TRBV5-6	NA	TRBJ2-3	NA	CASSLRGTDTDTQYF	TGTGCCAGCAGCTTGAGGGGGACTGACACAGATACGCAGTATTTT
TRBV6-6	NA	TRBJ2-3	TRBD2	CATTEGPAGGTDTQYF	TGTGCCACGACGGAGGGCCCAGCGGGAGGGACAGATACGCAGTATTTT
TRBV4-1	NA	TRBJ1-5	NA	CASSQELGNQPQHF	TGCGCCAGCAGCCAAGAGTTAGGCAATCAGCCCCAGCATTTT
TRBV5-4	NA	TRBJ1-2	NA	CASSFRTPGTIKRDGYTF	TGTGCCAGCAGCTTTCGGACACCGGGGACCATCAAGAGAGATGGCTACACCTTC
TRBV2	NA	TRBJ2-7	TRBD1	CASFTGGSSYEQYF	TGTGCCTCATTTACAGGGGGCAGCTCCTACGAGCAGTACTTC
TRBV6-5	NA	TRBJ2-1	TRBD1	CASSQGGYEQFF	TGTGCCAGCAGCCAAGGGGGCTATGAGCAGTTCTTC
TRBV9	NA	TRBJ2-7	TRBD1	CASSVGPGTGGNEQYF	TGTGCCAGCAGCGTAGGTCCCGGGACAGGGGGTAACGAGCAGTACTTC
TRBV28	NA	TRBJ1-2	NA	CASSPGSNYGYTF	TGTGCCAGCAGCCCGGGTAGTAACTATGGCTACACCTTC